The sequence of this TCR beta chain was determined in a study of blood T cells in healthy people across ages. Through a sample-barcoded 5' primer and a J-beta primer mix, a second PCR was run for roughly 6 to 12 cycles. MiXCR was run by TCRdb on the 5' RACE reads, yielding one entry per CDR3 protein. The table lists about 1.7 million distinct CDR3 sequences, 28% of them singletons. This clonotype showed up many times. The germline gives CDR1 LGHNA, CDR2 YSLEER. Trimming removed 4 bases from V and 4 bases from J; junction bases left unmatched: 4. The CDR3 has 16 amino acids. Sequenced input: blood. The rearrangement links TRBV4-3 to TRBJ2-6, with TRBD1 identical over 10 bases. This clonotype was sampled from a woman aged 25 to 39 in good health. DNA for the CDR3: TGCGCCAGCAGCCGAGGGACAGGGGTGGGGGCCAACGTCCTGACTTTC. The encoded protein is CASSRGTGVGANVLTF.